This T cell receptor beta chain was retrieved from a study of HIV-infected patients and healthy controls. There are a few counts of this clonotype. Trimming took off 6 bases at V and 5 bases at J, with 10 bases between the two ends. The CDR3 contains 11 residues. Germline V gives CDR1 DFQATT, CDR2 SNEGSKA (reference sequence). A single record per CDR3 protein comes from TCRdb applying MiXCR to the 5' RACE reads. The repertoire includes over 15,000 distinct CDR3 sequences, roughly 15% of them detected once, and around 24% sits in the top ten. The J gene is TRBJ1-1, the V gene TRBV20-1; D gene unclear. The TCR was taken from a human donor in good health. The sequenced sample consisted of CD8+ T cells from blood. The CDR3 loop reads CSAGSATEAFF. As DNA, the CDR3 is TGCAGTGCCGGATCTGCGACTGAAGCTTTCTTT.